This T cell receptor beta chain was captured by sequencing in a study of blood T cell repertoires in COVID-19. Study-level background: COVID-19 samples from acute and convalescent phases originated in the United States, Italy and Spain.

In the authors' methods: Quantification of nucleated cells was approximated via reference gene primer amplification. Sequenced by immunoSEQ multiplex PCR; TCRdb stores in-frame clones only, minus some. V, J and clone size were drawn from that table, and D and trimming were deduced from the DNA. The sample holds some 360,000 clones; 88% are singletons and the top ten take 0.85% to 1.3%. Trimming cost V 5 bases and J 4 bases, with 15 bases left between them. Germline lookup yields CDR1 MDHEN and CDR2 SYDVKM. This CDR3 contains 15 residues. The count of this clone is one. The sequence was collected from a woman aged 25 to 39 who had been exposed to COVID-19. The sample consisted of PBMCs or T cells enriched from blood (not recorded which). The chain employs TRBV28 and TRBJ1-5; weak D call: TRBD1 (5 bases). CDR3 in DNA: TGTGCCAGCAGTCCACAGGTATCCCTTAATCAGCCCCAGCATTTT. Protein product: CASSPQVSLNQPQHF.